The rows below give T cell receptor beta chains drawn from one sample of a study of T-cell memory formation after mild COVID-19. TCRdb reanalysed the 5' RACE reads using MiXCR and keeps one entry per CDR3 protein. The sample holds a few hundred thousand distinct CDR3 sequences, around 10% seen once. Specimen: PBMCs or a T cell subset sorted from them (not recorded which). The receptors derive from a man younger than 30 who had mild COVID-19 (a few samples of this study predate the infection). Cell type and time point are not known. The CDR3 runs from the conserved cysteine through the conserved F or W. D genes are given only for firm matches. Clone size is shown for a subset of rows, as once, few, many or a class of expanded clone.

j_call d_call clone_size v_call cdr3_nt cdr3_aa
TRBJ2-1 - few TRBV6-5 TGTGCCAGCAGTTACTCGACGATGGGAGTCCTACTTTCCTACAATGAGCAGTTCTTC CASSYSTMGVLLSYNEQFF
TRBJ2-3 - - TRBV11-2 TGTGCCAGCAGGACAGTCGGGGGTACGCAGTATTTT CASRTVGGTQYF
TRBJ1-1 - - TRBV20-1 TGCAGTGCTAGGAACACTGAAGCTTTCTTT CSARNTEAFF
TRBJ2-5 - few TRBV20-1 TGCAGTGCTGGGGGGGCCCAAGAGACCCAGTACTTC CSAGGAQETQYF
TRBJ2-7 - many TRBV6-1 TGTGCCAGCAGTGAACAGGGCGCCGAGCAGTACTTC CASSEQGAEQYF
TRBJ1-4 TRBD1 few TRBV5-1 TGCGCCAGCAGCTGCAGGGGGCGCGGAGAGGAACTGTTTTTT CASSCRGRGEELFF
TRBJ1-5 - - TRBV7-2 TGTGCCAGCAGCTCACTGAATCCAATAAGCAATCAGCCCCAGCATTTT CASSSLNPISNQPQHF
TRBJ2-5 TRBD2 many TRBV7-8 TGTGCCAGCAGCTCAGCGGGGGGCCAGGGGGTGTTAGAGACCCAGTACTTC CASSSAGGQGVLETQYF
TRBJ1-1 - - TRBV27 TGTGCCAGCAGCCGAGGTTGGGTGAACACTGAAGCTTTCTTT CASSRGWVNTEAFF
TRBJ1-2 TRBD1 few TRBV12-3/TRBV12-4 TGTGCCAGCTCGACAGGGACGACCTTTTGGGGCTACACCTTC CASSTGTTFWGYTF
TRBJ1-2 - - TRBV11-1 TGTGCCAGCAGCCCGCTGGGAGTATCCTATGGCTACACCTTC CASSPLGVSYGYTF
TRBJ2-7 TRBD1 many TRBV7-3 TGTGCCAGCAGCTCCGGGACAGGCTCCCAGAAGGAGCAGTACTTC CASSSGTGSQKEQYF
TRBJ2-1 - - TRBV9 TGTGCCAGCAGCGTGTCGAGCTCCTACAATGAGCAGTTCTTC CASSVSSSYNEQFF
TRBJ1-2 TRBD1 few TRBV6-5 TGTGCCAGCCTGGGGGGGGACAGCCCCTATGGCTACACCTTC CASLGGDSPYGYTF
TRBJ1-5 - - TRBV15 TGTGCCACCAGCAGAGCTGGGGGCAATCAGCCCCAGCATTTT CATSRAGGNQPQHF
TRBJ2-6 - few TRBV2 TGTGCCACCCCCGACAGGCCCCTCTCTGGGGCCAACGTCCTGACTTTC CATPDRPLSGANVLTF
TRBJ1-1 TRBD1 many TRBV5-1 TGCGCCAGCAGCTTACGGGACAGGGATGAAGCTTTCTTT CASSLRDRDEAFF
TRBJ2-1 TRBD2 few TRBV5-1 TGCGCCAGCAGGTCCCCTCGCGAGCGGGGGGCCTACAATGAGCAGTTCTTC CASRSPRERGAYNEQFF
TRBJ2-2 - few TRBV7-8 TGTGCCAGCAGCAAGGACATAAACACCGGGGAGCTGTTTTTT CASSKDINTGELFF
TRBJ2-3 TRBD2 - TRBV19 TGTGCCAGTAGTATCGGGTCTCATGCGGGGGGCACAGATACGCAGTATTTT CASSIGSHAGGTDTQYF
TRBJ1-2 - few TRBV27 TGTGCCAGCAGTTTGTTGGGCGGGGGCTACACCTTC CASSLLGGGYTF
TRBJ2-1 TRBD2 few TRBV7-2 TGTGCCAGCAGCCAACGGGGGGGGATTTACAATGAGCAGTTCTTC CASSQRGGIYNEQFF
TRBJ1-2 TRBD1 - TRBV5-1 TGCGCCAGCAAGGGGACAGGCTATGGCTACACCTTC CASKGTGYGYTF
TRBJ2-5 - many TRBV7-8 TGTGCCAGCAGCCGCACTACGGAGACCCAGTACTTC CASSRTTETQYF
TRBJ2-1 - few TRBV12-3/TRBV12-4 TGTGCCAGCAGCGAGGACGGGGGTTTTAATGAGCAGTTCTTC CASSEDGGFNEQFF
TRBJ2-1 TRBD2 few TRBV7-2 TGTGCCAGCAGCCCCGGACTAGCGGGGAACCCTTACAATGAGCAGTTCTTC CASSPGLAGNPYNEQFF
TRBJ2-3 - many TRBV7-2 TGTGCCAGCAGCCCCAGCAGGGTTAGAGATACGCAGTATTTT CASSPSRVRDTQYF
TRBJ2-1 TRBD2 few TRBV18 TGTGCCAGCTCACCAAGAGCGGGGGGGATCTTCTCCTACAATGAGCAGTTCTTC CASSPRAGGIFSYNEQFF
TRBJ2-2 - few TRBV7-9 TGTGCCAGCAGCCCGGTTGGGGGGCGGCACACCGGGGAGCTGTTTTTT CASSPVGGRHTGELFF
TRBJ2-1 TRBD1 few TRBV7-2 TGTGCCAGCAGCCCACGACAGGGGCTGGCTGAGCAGTTCTTC CASSPRQGLAEQFF
TRBJ1-5 - - TRBV27 TGTGCCAGCAGTTTATACTTTACGTATCAGCCCCAGCATTTT CASSLYFTYQPQHF
TRBJ1-1 - - TRBV20-1 TGCAGTGCTAGTTTTGGGGGTAGGGTGAACACTGAAGCTTTCTTT CSASFGGRVNTEAFF
TRBJ1-2 - - TRBV5-1 TGCGCCAGCAGAGCGACTAACTATGGCTACACCTTC CASRATNYGYTF
TRBJ1-5 TRBD1 few TRBV6-5 TGTGCCAGCAGTGACCGGGACAGGGGCTTACAGGCGCATTTT CASSDRDRGLQAHF
TRBJ1-1 - few TRBV27 TGTGCCAGCAGTTCACACTTGGGACAAAAGGGCACTGAAGCTTTCTTT CASSSHLGQKGTEAFF
TRBJ2-5 - once TRBV6-5 TGTGCCAGCAGTAACGGACGGGTTAGGGAGACCCAGTACTTC CASSNGRVRETQYF
TRBJ2-1 - many TRBV10-3 TGTGCCATCAGTGAGTCGATTTATGAGCAGTTCTTC CAISESIYEQFF
TRBJ1-4 TRBD1 few TRBV20-1 TGCAGTGCTAGATCCGGGACAGGGGGGAAACTGTTTTTT CSARSGTGGKLFF
TRBJ2-3 - few TRBV6-2/TRBV6-3 TGTGCCAGCAGAGGACCAGATACGCAGTATTTT CASRGPDTQYF
TRBJ1-1 - - TRBV4-3 TGCGCCAGCAGCCTAAAAGTGAACACTGAAGCTTTCTTT CASSLKVNTEAFF
TRBJ2-5 TRBD1 many TRBV5-5 TGTGCCAGCAGCTTCCCAACAGGGGTAGACGAGACCCAGTACTTC CASSFPTGVDETQYF
TRBJ1-2 - few TRBV2 TGTGCCAGCAGCCTGACACGAATCACCTCGCACCCTTGGGGCTACACCTTC CASSLTRITSHPWGYTF
TRBJ2-3 - few TRBV6-5 TGTGCCAGCAGTTTATTAAACACAGATACGCAGTATTTT CASSLLNTDTQYF
TRBJ2-4 TRBD2 many TRBV7-2 TGTGCCAGCAGCCGACTAGCCGCCAAAAACATTCAGTACTTC CASSRLAAKNIQYF
TRBJ1-3 - few TRBV6-6 TGTGCCAGCAGTTACTCAGGGGGCTCTGGAAACACCATATATTTT CASSYSGGSGNTIYF
TRBJ1-2 - few TRBV20-1 TGCAGTGGACTCGACAGGAGCTATGGCTACACCTTC CSGLDRSYGYTF
TRBJ2-6 - few TRBV24-1 TGTGCCACCAGTGATTCTGCCCTGCGAGCCCCTGGGGCCAACGTCCTGACTTTC CATSDSALRAPGANVLTF
TRBJ1-3 - few TRBV10-3 TGTGCCATCAGTGATTTGAGCGCCAGGGAGGATCGGTCTGGAAACACCATATATTTT CAISDLSAREDRSGNTIYF
TRBJ1-1 - many TRBV4-1 TGCGCCAGCAGCCCTCGCGAGGAGCTTTTCTTT CASSPREELFF
TRBJ1-1 - many TRBV7-9 TGTGCCAGCAGCTTTGAGTCGGGATCCACTGAAGCTTTCTTT CASSFESGSTEAFF
TRBJ2-3 - few TRBV27 TGTGCCAGCAGTACTCTGACAGAAATCCTTACGCAGTATTTT CASSTLTEILTQYF
TRBJ1-2 TRBD1 - TRBV29-1 TGCAGCGCCCGGACAGGGGGCGTCTATGGCTACACCTTC CSARTGGVYGYTF
TRBJ2-2 - few TRBV12-3/TRBV12-4 TGTGCCAGCACCCCCTCACTAGAACCCACCGGGGAGCTGTTTTTT CASTPSLEPTGELFF